A selection of T cell receptor beta chains follows, all from one sample in a study of T cells in localized non-small cell lung cancer. Sequencing used immunoSEQ multiplex PCR; TCRdb keeps in-frame clones, though not all of them. The sample shows under 40,000 clones, 93% of them seen only once. Sample: peripheral blood, taken before any cancer treatment. The receptors come from a female donor aged 60 or older with stage I lung adenocarcinoma. Both conserved end residues are part of each CDR3. The D gene is left open where the match is weak. For some rows the clone size is stated as once, few or many, or as a class when expanded; others skip it.

abundance | j_gene | d_gene | len | v_gene | CDR3aa | CDR3nt
NA | TRBJ2-4 | NA | 17 | TRBV19 | CASSLRLGPLIQNIQYF | TGTGCCAGTAGTCTTCGACTAGGGCCCTTAATACAAAACATTCAGTACTTC
NA | TRBJ1-4 | NA | 12 | TRBV15 | CATSRVNEKLFF | TGTGCCACCAGCAGAGTGAATGAAAAACTGTTTTTT
NA | TRBJ2-3 | NA | 16 | TRBV5-1 | CASALSSPRGTDTQYF | TGCGCCAGCGCTCTGAGTTCCCCGCGCGGCACAGATACGCAGTATTTT
NA | TRBJ2-5 | NA | 12 | TRBV5-1 | CASKWGQETQYF | TGCGCCAGCAAATGGGGCCAAGAGACCCAGTACTTC
NA | TRBJ2-5 | NA | 13 | TRBV18 | CASSSGSQETQYF | TGTGCCAGCTCATCCGGGTCCCAAGAGACCCAGTACTTC
NA | TRBJ2-4 | NA | 18 | TRBV7-9 | CASSQEEGNSLAKNIQYF | TGTGCCAGCAGCCAGGAGGAAGGAAACTCACTAGCCAAAAACATTCAGTACTTC
NA | TRBJ1-5 | NA | 14 | TRBV19 | CASSIWDNNQPQHF | TGTGCCAGTAGTATCTGGGACAACAATCAGCCCCAGCATTTT
few | TRBJ2-1 | NA | 15 | TRBV25-1 | CASRRGVSSYNEQFF | TGTGCCAGCAGAAGGGGGGTGAGCTCCTACAATGAGCAGTTCTTC
NA | TRBJ1-1 | NA | 14 | TRBV11-1 | CASSLADRNTEAFF | TGTGCCAGCAGCTTAGCGGACAGAAACACTGAAGCTTTCTTT
NA | TRBJ1-2 | TRBD1 | 15 | TRBV2 | CASRNPGGISGGYTF | TGTGCCAGCAGGAATCCAGGGGGGATCTCGGGAGGCTACACCTTC
NA | TRBJ1-2 | NA | 13 | TRBV6-5 | CASIPGTRGGYTF | TGTGCCAGCATTCCCGGGACAAGAGGTGGCTACACCTTC
few | TRBJ2-1 | TRBD2 | 14 | TRBV5-1 | CASSLSSGSDEQFF | TGCGCCAGCAGTCTCTCTAGCGGGAGTGATGAGCAGTTCTTC
NA | TRBJ1-2 | NA | 14 | TRBV5-6 | CASSLPDIFYGYTF | TGTGCCAGCAGCTTGCCGGACATCTTCTATGGCTACACCTTC
NA | TRBJ2-5 | NA | 15 | TRBV21-1 | CASSKLGGRQETQYF | TGTGCCAGCAGCAAGCTAGGGGGCAGGCAAGAGACCCAGTACTTC
NA | TRBJ2-7 | TRBD1 | 15 | TRBV7-2 | CASSQIGTGAYEQYF | TGTGCCAGCAGCCAGATAGGGACAGGGGCCTACGAGCAGTACTTC
NA | TRBJ1-2 | NA | 15 | TRBV7-2 | CASSLGLAQGYGYTF | TGTGCCAGCAGCTTAGGTCTCGCTCAAGGCTATGGCTACACCTTC
NA | TRBJ2-3 | TRBD2 | 17 | TRBV7-2 | CASSRGLAGVFADTQYF | TGTGCCAGCAGCCGGGGACTAGCGGGAGTGTTTGCAGATACGCAGTATTTT
NA | TRBJ2-7 | NA | 14 | TRBV5-1 | CASSPSGSSYEQYF | TGCGCCAGCAGCCCCTCGGGCAGCTCCTACGAGCAGTACTTC
NA | TRBJ2-3 | NA | 16 | TRBV14 | CASSQAQSLSTDTQYF | TGTGCCAGCAGCCAAGCACAGTCTCTTTCGACAGATACGCAGTATTTT
NA | TRBJ2-1 | TRBD1 | 17 | TRBV27 | CASSLTRDRASYNEQFF | TGTGCCAGCAGTTTAACTCGGGACAGGGCCTCCTACAATGAGCAGTTCTTC
NA | TRBJ2-2 | TRBD1 | 15 | TRBV2 | CASTQGQGLTGELFF | TGTGCCAGCACCCAGGGACAGGGACTCACCGGGGAGCTGTTTTTT
NA | TRBJ2-2 | NA | 14 | TRBV2 | CATQGGRVTGELFF | TGTGCCACACAGGGAGGTCGGGTCACCGGGGAGCTGTTTTTT
NA | TRBJ2-2 | TRBD2 | 18 | TRBV7-8 | CASSFDGNLAANTGELFF | TGTGCCAGCAGCTTTGACGGAAACCTAGCGGCGAACACCGGGGAGCTGTTTTTT